This T cell receptor (beta chain) is drawn from a study of T cell repertoires in ileal Crohn's disease. Measured with immunoSEQ multiplex PCR; TCRdb has only the in-frame clones, and not every one. The sample shows 9,500 to 11,000 clones, around nine tenths of them seen only once. As to this clone: Its target is unknown.

Germline loops: CDR1 MDHEN, CDR2 SYDVKM. V dropped 8 bases and J dropped 3; count of bases not matched to a gene: 9. The CDR3 totals 15 residues. Documented time point: inflamed ileum from the surgical specimen. Patients were adults with ileal or ileocolonic Crohn's disease needing resection. Study-level results: Active smokers at surgery had more clonal expansions than non-smokers.

This clonotype was obtained from an adult with Crohn's disease. The source material was ileal tissue. J is TRBJ2-2 and V is TRBV28; 7 bases are a match to TRBD2. CDR3 residues: CASHRGGSDTGELFF. The CDR3 nucleotides are TGTGCCAGCCACAGAGGCGGGAGCGACACCGGGGAGCTGTTTTTT.